Each of the 26 T cell receptor beta chains below was sequenced from the same sample in a study of cytomegalovirus exposure and HLA in healthy donors. The PCR made use of 60 Vbeta and 13 Jbeta primers. Clones were sequenced by immunoSEQ multiplex PCR, and TCRdb holds only the in-frame ones, with some missing. The sample has some 200,000 clones, 76% seen once. The sample taken for sequencing was PBMCs. All receptors derive from a man aged 18 to 29 in good health and CMV-seronegative.

The chain combines TRBV7-2 with TRBJ1-3; a weak D match, TRBD1 (5 bases). V was cut by 5 bases and J by 5 bases, with 13 bases left in between. The CDR3 covers 14 residues. Germline V gene sequence: CDR1 SGHTA, CDR2 FQGNSA. For the CDR3, the DNA is TGTGCCAGCAGCCTGGGGGGTCTGAGAAACACCATATATTTT. This sequence encodes CASSLGGLRNTIYF.

V is TRBV9 and J is TRBJ2-1, with 7 nucleotides matching TRBD2. The CDR3 totals 15 residues. The V gene's germline CDR1 is SGDLS and CDR2 YYNGEE. Trimming took 2 bases from V and 1 from J; bases not matched to a gene: 3. CDR3 nucleotides: TGTGCCAGCAGCGTCGCCGGGAGGTCCTACAATGAGCAGTTCTTC. Protein: CASSVAGRSYNEQFF.

The genes are TRBV18 and TRBJ2-1; TRBD1 aligns across 8 bases. The CDR3 runs to 15 residues. CDR1 and CDR2 from the germline V gene are KGHSH and LQKENI. V lost 3 bases and J lost 6; bases outside the gene matches: 7. CDR3 sequence reads: CASSPRTGGSNEQFF. Here the CDR3 DNA reads TGTGCCAGCTCACCCCGAACAGGGGGATCCAATGAGCAGTTCTTC.

The chain is built from TRBV30 and TRBJ2-7, with 7 bases that match TRBD1. Germline V lookup: CDR1 GTSNPN, CDR2 SVGIG (reference sequence). V lost 3 bases and J lost 3; bases outside the gene matches: 5. The length of the CDR3 is 13 residues. The CDR3 coding sequence is TGTGCCTGGAGCAGGGGGAGTAGCTACGAGCAGTACTTC. Protein product: CAWSRGSSYEQYF.

The CDR3 nucleotides are TGCGCCAGCAGCTTGGCTGGCGGGAGTGTCGGCTACGAGCAGTACTTC. This encodes CASSLAGGSVGYEQYF. The chain employs TRBV5-1 and TRBJ2-7, with 7 bases lining up with TRBD2. V trimming: 0 bases; J trimming: 3 bases; junction bases outside the gene matches: 9. The CDR3 consists of 16 residues. Germline V CDR1 and CDR2: SGHRS, YFSETQ.

The table lists this clone with a count of one. The chain combines TRBV27 with TRBJ1-2, with 10 bases aligning to TRBD1. CDR3 length: 12 residues. V lost 8 bases to trimming and J lost 7 bases; unmatched junction nucleotides: 4. CDR1 is MNHEY, CDR2 SMNVEV, per germline (reference sequence). In nucleotides, the CDR3 is TGTGCCAGCCGACAGGGGGCTTTTGGCTACACCTTC. Amino acids: CASRQGAFGYTF.

This clone showed up just once. The rearrangement links TRBV6-1 to TRBJ1-2; 7 bases are a match to TRBD1. CDR3 length equals 14 residues. Germline V gene lookup returns CDR1 MNHNS and CDR2 SASEGT. J gave up 6 bases and V 4 bases, and 8 bases lay outside the gene matches. The CDR3 nucleotides read TGTGCCAGCAGTGGAACCAGGGGGTCCCATGGCTACACCTTC. Encoded protein: CASSGTRGSHGYTF.

The gene calls are TRBV5-1 and TRBJ2-3; TRBD1 is a possible D gene (6 bases). The germline V gene has CDR1 SGHRS and CDR2 YFSETQ. The CDR3 length is 15 residues. The ends were cut back, 5 bases at V and 0 bases at J, with 13 bases in the middle. CDR3 residues: CASRVGQTSTDTQYF. The CDR3 region has the DNA TGCGCCAGCAGAGTCGGACAGACAAGCACAGATACGCAGTATTTT.

This clone was observed once. The chain couples TRBV9 to TRBJ2-4, with D possibly TRBD1 on 5 matching bases. CDR1 and CDR2 (germline): SGDLS, YYNGEE. Deletions cut 4 bases from V and 4 bases from J, with 15 bases between. This CDR3 is built from 15 residues. The CDR3 sequence is CASSPDRQSKNIQYF. In DNA form, the CDR3 reads TGTGCCAGCAGCCCAGATAGACAGAGTAAAAACATTCAGTACTTC.

CDR3 DNA sequence: TGTGCCAGCAGTTGGACAGGGGGCCATCAGCCCCAGCATTTT. Translating gives CASSWTGGHQPQHF. The chain couples TRBV28 to TRBJ1-5; TRBD1 matches at 11 bases. The ends lost 4 bases at V and 5 bases at J; junction bases unmatched: 1. The CDR3 has 14 residues. Germline values: CDR1 MDHEN, CDR2 SYDVKM.

The gene calls are TRBV2 and TRBJ2-7; 8 bases fit TRBD2. This CDR3 has 15 amino acids. With V trimmed by 7 bases and J by 3 bases, 11 bases remained unmatched. Germline CDR1 reads SNHLY; CDR2 reads FYNNEI. As DNA, the CDR3 is TGTGCCAGCAAGGGGCTGGGACTAGGCGGCTACGAGCAGTACTTC. It encodes CASKGLGLGGYEQYF.

The J gene is TRBJ2-5, the V gene TRBV5-1, with D perhaps matching TRBD1 (5 bases). Germline values: CDR1 SGHRS, CDR2 YFSETQ. V was trimmed by 0 bases and J by 3 bases, leaving 9 bases between them. This CDR3 spans 14 amino acids. The CDR3 bases are TGCGCCAGCAGCTTGGCAGGGATAGAAGAGACCCAGTACTTC. Its translation is CASSLAGIEETQYF.

This clone was picked up a small number of times. V is TRBV19 and J is TRBJ2-7, with 7 bases matching TRBD2. Trimming removed 4 bases from V and 3 bases from J; junction bases left unmatched: 6. The length of the CDR3 is 14 residues. The V gene's germline CDR1 is LNHDA and CDR2 SQIVND (reference sequence). This CDR3 is CASSRAAGNYEQYF. The CDR3 nucleotides read TGTGCCAGTAGTAGGGCAGCGGGGAACTACGAGCAGTACTTC.

This rearrangement joins TRBV5-1 to TRBJ1-1; 7 positions match TRBD1. Germline CDR1 SGHRS, CDR2 YFSETQ. This CDR3 is built from 13 residues. V trimming: 4 bases; J trimming: 3 bases; junction bases outside the gene matches: 3. CDR3 residues: CASSHTGDTEAFF. The CDR3, as DNA: TGCGCCAGCAGCCATACAGGGGACACTGAAGCTTTCTTT.

The rearrangement links TRBV5-6 to TRBJ1-4, with D perhaps TRBD1 (5 bases). The CDR3 consists of 14 residues. The ends were cut back, 10 bases at V and 5 bases at J, with 18 bases in the middle. Germline CDR1 and CDR2: SGHDT and YYEEEE. The chain's CDR3 is CAGHDSTLNEKLFF. The DNA for the CDR3 is TGTGCCGGACACGACAGTACCTTAAATGAAAAACTGTTTTTT.

The chain recombines TRBV5-6 with TRBJ2-4; weak D call: TRBD1 (6 bases). In germline, CDR1 is SGHDT, CDR2 YYEEEE. CDR3 length: 14 amino acids. V shed 3 bases and J shed 1 base, with 8 bases lying between them. As DNA, the CDR3 is TGTGCCAGCAGCTACCAGGGGGCCAAAAACATTCAGTACTTC. Translation gives CASSYQGAKNIQYF. The entire variable domain, with the rest obtained from reference TRBV5-6 and TRBJ2-4, is as follows: DAGVTQSPTHLIKTRGQQVTLRCSPKSGHDTVSWYQQALGQGPQFIFQYYEEEERQRGNFPDRFSGHQFPNYSSELNVNALLLGDSALYLCASSYQGAKNIQYFGAGTRLSVL.

J is TRBJ1-1 and V is TRBV11-2; no definite D call. The germline CDR1 and CDR2 sequences are SGHAT and FQNNGV. Trimming shortened V by 0 bases and J by 0 bases, and 11 bases separated the two germline ends. The CDR3 is made up of 16 amino acids. CDR3 residues: CASSLDQPQMNTEAFF. Here the CDR3 DNA reads TGTGCCAGCAGCTTAGATCAGCCACAGATGAACACTGAAGCTTTCTTT.

This chain uses TRBV2 with TRBJ2-3; no definite D call. CDR1 is SNHLY, CDR2 FYNNEI, per germline. Trimming took 7 bases from V and 3 from J, leaving 5 bases between them. The CDR3 covers 11 residues. The CDR3, as DNA: TGTGCCAGCACGCAGACAGATACGCAGTATTTT. Its protein is CASTQTDTQYF.

In this sample, this clone turned up a few times. The chain combines TRBV5-4 with TRBJ2-5; 8 bases are a match to TRBD1. V lost 4 bases and J lost 4; bases outside the gene matches: 3. Germline V lookup: CDR1 SGHNT, CDR2 YYREEE (reference sequence). There are 13 residues in the CDR3. The CDR3, as DNA: TGTGCCAGCAGCGTACAGGGGGGAGAGACCCAGTACTTC. This encodes CASSVQGGETQYF.

This clone was seen just once. The V and J genes are TRBV5-1 and TRBJ1-1; no definite D call. The length of the CDR3 is 13 residues. Looked up from germline, CDR1 is SGHRS and CDR2 is YFSETQ. The V and J ends lost 0 bases and 5 bases respectively, with 8 bases between them. CDR3 in amino acids: CASSLGATTEAFF. The CDR3 DNA sequence: TGCGCCAGCAGCTTGGGTGCTACTACTGAAGCTTTCTTT.

This clone has more than one count but fewer than ten. The chain links TRBV6-6 to TRBJ1-2, with a tentative D call TRBD1 (6 bases). Trimming removed 6 bases at V and 2 bases at J, with 13 bases between. Germline CDR1 MNHNY, CDR2 SVGAGI (reference sequence). The CDR3 sequence is 14 residues long. CDR3: CASSPTGFNYGYTF. DNA of the CDR3: TGTGCCAGCAGCCCCACAGGGTTCAACTATGGCTACACCTTC.

The J gene is TRBJ1-5, the V gene TRBV28; D not resolved. Trimming pared 3 bases from V and 0 bases from J, leaving 15 bases between. This CDR3 comprises 17 residues. Per the germline V gene, CDR1 is MDHEN and CDR2 is SYDVKM. The CDR3 region is CASSFEVAGFSNQPQHF. In DNA, the CDR3 is TGTGCCAGCAGTTTTGAGGTTGCCGGGTTTAGCAATCAGCCCCAGCATTTT.

The chain is built from TRBV2 and TRBJ2-7, with 8 positions matching TRBD1. Trimming took 7 bases from V and 1 from J; bases not matched to a gene: 3. This CDR3 comprises 13 residues. Germline V gene sequence: CDR1 SNHLY, CDR2 FYNNEI. The CDR3 protein is CASTGTGSYEQYF. CDR3 DNA: TGTGCCAGCACCGGGACAGGTTCCTACGAGCAGTACTTC. The full variable domain, completed using reference TRBV2 and TRBJ2-7, is EPEVTQTPSHQVTQMGQEVILRCVPISNHLYFYWYRQILGQKVEFLVSFYNNEISEKSEIFDDQFSVERPDGSNFTLKIRSTKLEDSAMYFCASTGTGSYEQYFGPGTRLTVT.

This sequence joins TRBV14 and TRBJ2-1; D might be TRBD1 (6 bases). Deletions cut 3 bases from V and 13 bases from J, with 13 bases between. The CDR3 has 12 residues. Germline V gene lookup returns CDR1 SGHDN and CDR2 FVKESK. CDR3 coding DNA: TGTGCCAGCAGCCACCGGACAGACAAACAGTTCTTC. It yields the protein CASSHRTDKQFF.

This chain uses TRBV30 with TRBJ2-1, with D tentatively TRBD1 (6 bases). Trimming cost V 7 bases and J 3 bases, with 19 bases left between them. The germline gives CDR1 GTSNPN, CDR2 SVGIG (reference sequence). The CDR3 is made up of 15 amino acids. Written as DNA, the CDR3 is TGTGCCTACCACCCCCAGGGGCGAGTCTACAATGAGCAGTTCTTC. Amino acid sequence: CAYHPQGRVYNEQFF.

This clone occurred a few times. The chain couples TRBV5-1 to TRBJ1-1; 7 bases fit TRBD1. This CDR3 is built from 14 residues. CDR1 is SGHRS, CDR2 YFSETQ, per germline. The trim removed 2 bases at V and 8 bases at J, leaving 9 bases unmatched. The CDR3 DNA sequence: TGCGCCAGCAGCTTTCAAGGGACAGCTACCGAAGCTTTCTTT. Translation: CASSFQGTATEAFF.